This T cell receptor (beta chain) was identified during a study of identical twins. This clonotype was picked up many times. TCRdb re-called the 5' RACE reads with MiXCR, one entry per CDR3 protein. The sample lists 310,000 or so distinct CDR3 sequences, less than 9.5% occurring once. The CDR3 length is 18 residues. Germline values: CDR1 SGHVS, CDR2 FQNEAQ. V shed 2 bases and J shed 0 bases, with 19 bases lying between them. Every donor was a healthy Caucasian. The sample was also linked to a second study, of yellow fever vaccine responses in identical twins. That source adds: Convergence reportedly seemed to mark part of the twins' vaccine T cell response, with personalization marking the rest.

The material sequenced was CD8+ T cells sorted from blood. The chain recombines TRBV7-8 with TRBJ2-5; possibly TRBD1 or TRBD2 for D (5 bases each). This clonotype was sampled from a woman aged 18-29 years in good health. CDR3 bases: TGTGCCAGCAGCTTACCCCGTTGGGGGTGGGTTTACCAAGAGACCCAGTACTTC. Translating it yields CASSLPRWGWVYQETQYF.